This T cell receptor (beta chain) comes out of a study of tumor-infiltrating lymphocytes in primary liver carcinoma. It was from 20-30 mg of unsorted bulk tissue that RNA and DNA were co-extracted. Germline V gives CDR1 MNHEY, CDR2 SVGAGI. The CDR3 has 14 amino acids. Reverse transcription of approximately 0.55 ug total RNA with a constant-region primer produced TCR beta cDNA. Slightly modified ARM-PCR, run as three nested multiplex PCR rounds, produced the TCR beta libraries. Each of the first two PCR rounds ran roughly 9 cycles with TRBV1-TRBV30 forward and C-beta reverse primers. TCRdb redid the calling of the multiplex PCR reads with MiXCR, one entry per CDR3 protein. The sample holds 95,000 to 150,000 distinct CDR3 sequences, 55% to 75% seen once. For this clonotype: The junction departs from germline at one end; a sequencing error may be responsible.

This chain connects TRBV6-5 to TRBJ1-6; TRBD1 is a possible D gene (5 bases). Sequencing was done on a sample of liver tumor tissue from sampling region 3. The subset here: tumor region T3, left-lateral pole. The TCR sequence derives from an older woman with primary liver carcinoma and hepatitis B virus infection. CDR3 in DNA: TGTGCTAGCAGTTACCACAGGAGTAATTCGCCCCTCCACTTT. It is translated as CASSYHRSNSPLHF.